This TCR beta chain was retrieved from a study of T cell responses to AZD1222 COVID-19 vaccine. Assay used: immunoSEQ multiplex PCR; TCRdb lists only in-frame clones, some missing. The sample shows under 200,000 clones, about 87% of them seen only once. With 4 bases removed from V and 4 bases from J, the gap between germline ends came to 8 bases. CDR3 size: 13 residues. In germline, CDR1 is SGHTA, CDR2 FQGNSA. The sample consisted of peripheral blood, taken on day 0 of MenACWY control vaccination. The chain combines TRBV7-2 with TRBJ1-3; perhaps TRBD1 as D (5 bases). The sequence was obtained from an adult in good health. DNA for the CDR3: TGTGCCAGCAGCTCCCGGGGGGGAAACACCATATATTTT. Protein: CASSSRGGNTIYF.